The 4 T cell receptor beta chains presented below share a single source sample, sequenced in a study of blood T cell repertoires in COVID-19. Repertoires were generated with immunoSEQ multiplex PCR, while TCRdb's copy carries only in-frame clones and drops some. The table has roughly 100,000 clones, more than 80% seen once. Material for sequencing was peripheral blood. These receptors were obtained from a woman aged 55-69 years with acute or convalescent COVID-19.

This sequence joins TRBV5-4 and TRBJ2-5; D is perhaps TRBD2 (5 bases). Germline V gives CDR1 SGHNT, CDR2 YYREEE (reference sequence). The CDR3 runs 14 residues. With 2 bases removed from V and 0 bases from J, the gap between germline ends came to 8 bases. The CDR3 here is CASSLTGNQETQYF. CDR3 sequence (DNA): TGTGCCAGCAGCTTAACCGGGAACCAAGAGACCCAGTACTTC. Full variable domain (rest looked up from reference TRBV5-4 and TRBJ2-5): ETGVTQSPTHLIKTRGQQVTLRCSSQSGHNTVSWYQQALGQGPQFIFQYYREEENGRGNFPPRFSGLQFPNYSSELNVNALELDDSALYLCASSLTGNQETQYFGPGTRLLVL.

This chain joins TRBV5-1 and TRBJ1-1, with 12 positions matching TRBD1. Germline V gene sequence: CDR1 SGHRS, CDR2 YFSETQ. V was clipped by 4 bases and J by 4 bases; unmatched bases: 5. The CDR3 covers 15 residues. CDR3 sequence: CASSQGQGAVTEAFF. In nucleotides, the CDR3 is TGCGCCAGCAGCCAGGGACAGGGGGCGGTCACTGAAGCTTTCTTT.

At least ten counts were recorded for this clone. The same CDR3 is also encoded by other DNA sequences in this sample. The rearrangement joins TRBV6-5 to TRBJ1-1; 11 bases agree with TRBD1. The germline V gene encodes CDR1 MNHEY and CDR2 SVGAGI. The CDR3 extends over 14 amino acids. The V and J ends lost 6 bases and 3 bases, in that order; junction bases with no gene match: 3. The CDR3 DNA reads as TGTGCCAGCAGGAGGGGACAGGGGGACACTGAAGCTTTCTTT. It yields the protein CASRRGQGDTEAFF.

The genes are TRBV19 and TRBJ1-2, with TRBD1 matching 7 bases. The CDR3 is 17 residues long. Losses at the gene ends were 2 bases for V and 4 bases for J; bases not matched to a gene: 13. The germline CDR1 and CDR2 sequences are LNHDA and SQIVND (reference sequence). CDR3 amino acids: CASSISGRGTITYGYTF. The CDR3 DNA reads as TGTGCCAGTAGTATATCAGGCAGGGGGACGATCACCTATGGCTACACCTTC.